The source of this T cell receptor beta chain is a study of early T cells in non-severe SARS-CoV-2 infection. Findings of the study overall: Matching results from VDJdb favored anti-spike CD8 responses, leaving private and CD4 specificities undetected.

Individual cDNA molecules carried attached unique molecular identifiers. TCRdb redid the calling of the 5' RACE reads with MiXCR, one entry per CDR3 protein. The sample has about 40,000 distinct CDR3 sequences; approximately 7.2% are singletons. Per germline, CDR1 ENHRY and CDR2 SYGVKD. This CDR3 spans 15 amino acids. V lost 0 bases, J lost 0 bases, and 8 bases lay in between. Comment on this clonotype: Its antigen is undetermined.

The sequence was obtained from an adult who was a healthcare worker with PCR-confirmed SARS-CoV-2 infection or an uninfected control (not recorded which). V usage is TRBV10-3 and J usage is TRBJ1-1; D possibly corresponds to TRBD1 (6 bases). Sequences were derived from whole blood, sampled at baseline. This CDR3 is CAISESNRVNTEAFF. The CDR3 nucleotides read TGTGCCATCAGTGAGTCGAACAGGGTGAACACTGAAGCTTTCTTT.